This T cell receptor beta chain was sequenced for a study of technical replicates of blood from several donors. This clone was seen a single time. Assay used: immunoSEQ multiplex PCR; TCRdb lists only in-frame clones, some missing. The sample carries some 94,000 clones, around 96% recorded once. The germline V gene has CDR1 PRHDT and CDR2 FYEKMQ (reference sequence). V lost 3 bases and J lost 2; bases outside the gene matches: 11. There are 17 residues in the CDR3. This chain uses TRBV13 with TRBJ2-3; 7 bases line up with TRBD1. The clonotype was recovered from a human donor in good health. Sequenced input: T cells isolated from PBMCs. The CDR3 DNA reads TGTGCCAGCAGCTTTCTGGGTACAACAGGGGTCACAGATACGCAGTATTTT. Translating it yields CASSFLGTTGVTDTQYF.